The clone carrying this T cell receptor beta chain was observed many times. TCRdb analysed the 5' RACE reads with MiXCR anew, one entry per CDR3 protein. The data contain roughly 89,000 distinct CDR3 sequences, just over 2.5% of them singletons. A total of 2 million PBMCs stored at -80 degrees C provided the unsorted libraries. CDR3 length: 15 amino acids. V dropped 8 bases and J dropped 5 bases, with 22 bases sitting between them. From germline, CDR1 is DFQATT and CDR2 SNEGSKA (reference sequence). This sample was taken from a study of neurological immune-mediated disorders. The sequence was collected from a woman aged 25 to 39 with multiple sclerosis. The chain employs TRBV20-1 and TRBJ2-1; D possibly corresponds to TRBD2 (6 bases). The sequencing input was PBMCs. CDR3 DNA sequence: TGCAGTTCCGCCCGTCCGGGAGAAGTTGACAATGAGCAGTTCTTC. Translating gives CSSARPGEVDNEQFF.